This is a list of T cell receptor beta chains from one sample in a study of cytomegalovirus exposure and HLA in healthy donors. TCRdb's table, derived via immunoSEQ multiplex PCR, lists solely in-frame clones and lacks some. Of 95,000 to 150,000 clones in the sample, around 77% were seen once. Sequencing input: PBMCs. These TCRs come from a human donor in good health. Each CDR3 is given with its conserved first and last residue. A D gene is named only where the DNA matches it firmly. Expanded clones are given a class, and other clones once, few, many or no size at all.

v_gene	j_gene	abundance	d_gene	CDR3nt	CDR3aa
TRBV4-2	TRBJ1-3	NA	NA	TGTGCCAGCAGCCAAGTTCCAGGATCGCTCGGAAACACCATATATTTT	CASSQVPGSLGNTIYF
TRBV29-1	TRBJ2-1	NA	TRBD1	TGCAGCGTCCACCGGGACAGACTATACAATGAGCAGTTCTTC	CSVHRDRLYNEQFF
TRBV11-3	TRBJ2-2	NA	NA	TGTGCCAGCAGCTTAGCGGGTCACGTCGGGGAGCTGTTTTTT	CASSLAGHVGELFF
TRBV7-9	TRBJ2-2	NA	NA	TGTGCCAGCAGCCACGGGACACCCGCGAACACCGGGGAGCTGTTTTTT	CASSHGTPANTGELFF
TRBV25-1	TRBJ2-5	NA	NA	TGTGCCAGCAGTGAGACAGGTTCAGGGGAGACCCAGTACTTC	CASSETGSGETQYF
TRBV30	TRBJ1-1	NA	TRBD1	TGTGCCTGGAGTACGGTTGCAGGGGGGCCTGAAGCTTTCTTT	CAWSTVAGGPEAFF
TRBV2	TRBJ2-2	NA	TRBD2	TGTGCCAGCAGTGGCACTAGCGGGAGAAAGTCCGGGGAGCTGTTTTTT	CASSGTSGRKSGELFF
TRBV10-1	TRBJ2-5	NA	TRBD2	TGCGCCAGCAGTGAGTCATGGGGAGGGGAGACCCAGTACTTC	CASSESWGGETQYF
TRBV4-1	TRBJ2-7	NA	TRBD2	TGCGCCAGCAGCCCACCGCCGGGGGGACTCTTATCCTACGAGCAGTACTTC	CASSPPPGGLLSYEQYF
TRBV19	TRBJ2-1	NA	TRBD2	TGTGCCAGTAGTATAGTTGGAGCGGGAAACAATGAGCAGTTCTTC	CASSIVGAGNNEQFF
TRBV7-2	TRBJ1-3	NA	TRBD1	TGTGCCAGCACTATCTCGGCGGGCAGGGGGGGAAACACCATATATTTT	CASTISAGRGGNTIYF
TRBV2	TRBJ2-7	NA	NA	TGTGCCAGCAGTGAAAGCTTCTACGAGCAGTACTTC	CASSESFYEQYF
TRBV10-1	TRBJ2-1	NA	TRBD1	TGCGCCAGCAGTGAGAGTTATACGGGACAGGGATCTGGGGCCTACAATGAGCAGTTCTTC	CASSESYTGQGSGAYNEQFF
TRBV5-1	TRBJ2-1	NA	TRBD2	TGCGCCAGCAGGCAGACTCCCGGGACTAGCGGGAGAAATGAGCAGTTCTTC	CASRQTPGTSGRNEQFF
TRBV29-1	TRBJ2-3	once	TRBD2	TGCAGCGTTGAGCCACTAGCGGGAGGGACCCGGGGTACGCAGTATTTT	CSVEPLAGGTRGTQYF
TRBV12-5	TRBJ2-2	NA	TRBD2	TGTGCCTCAGGGAGGGACGAGGACACCGGGGAGCTGTTTTTT	CASGRDEDTGELFF
TRBV2	TRBJ2-7	NA	NA	TGTGCCAGCAGACAGGGCCCCTACGAGCAGTACTTC	CASRQGPYEQYF
TRBV5-1	TRBJ1-1	NA	NA	TGCGCCAGCAGCTTGGTGGTCTCAGGGCTTTCTGAAGCTTTCTTT	CASSLVVSGLSEAFF
TRBV6-5	TRBJ1-1	few	NA	TGTGCCAGCACCCTGACGGAGGGGAACACTGAAGCTTTCTTT	CASTLTEGNTEAFF
TRBV28	TRBJ2-7	NA	NA	TGTGCCAGCAGTTTTATAGCGCGTGAGCAGTACTTC	CASSFIAREQYF
TRBV11-3	TRBJ2-4	NA	NA	TGTGCCAGCAGCTCCCAGAAGGGGCATTTGGGCATTCAGTACTTC	CASSSQKGHLGIQYF
TRBV5-1	TRBJ1-1	few	NA	TGCGCCAGCAGCTTGTCACAGGGGAACACTGAAGCTTTCTTT	CASSLSQGNTEAFF
TRBV11-3	TRBJ2-2	NA	TRBD1	TGTGCCAGCAGCCCACCGACAGGGCAGAACACCGGGGAGCTGTTTTTT	CASSPPTGQNTGELFF
TRBV27	TRBJ2-4	NA	TRBD1	TGTGCCAGTTCATCCGGGACAGGGTTTTTAAACATTCAGTACTTC	CASSSGTGFLNIQYF
TRBV2	TRBJ2-5	NA	NA	TGTGCCAGCAAATTTGAGCCCCTGGAGACCCAGTACTTC	CASKFEPLETQYF
TRBV19	TRBJ2-3	once	NA	TGTGCCAGTAGTTGGGCAGTTCACACAGATACGCAGTATTTT	CASSWAVHTDTQYF
TRBV5-1	TRBJ1-2	NA	NA	TGCGCCAGCAGCTTGGGGTACGGTAGTGACTATGGCTACACCTTC	CASSLGYGSDYGYTF
TRBV28	TRBJ1-4	NA	NA	TGTGCCAGCAGTCCCCTCGGTAGGGGAAGGTTTGAAAAACTGTTTTTT	CASSPLGRGRFEKLFF
TRBV5-1	TRBJ2-7	NA	NA	TGCGCCAGCAGCCCGGATTCCGGGACATCCTTTTCCGAGCAGTACTTC	CASSPDSGTSFSEQYF
TRBV27	TRBJ2-4	NA	TRBD2	TGTGCCAGCAAGGCTAGCGGGCCTGAGCTAGCCAAAAACAGTCAGTACTTC	CASKASGPELAKNSQYF
TRBV11-2	TRBJ1-5	NA	TRBD1	TGTGCCAGCGGCGCGCAGGGGGATCAGCCCCAGCATTTT	CASGAQGDQPQHF
TRBV7-8	TRBJ2-1	NA	TRBD1	TGTGCCAGCAGCTTACCTAGGACAGGGAAAGTTGACAATGAGCAGTTCTTC	CASSLPRTGKVDNEQFF
TRBV15	TRBJ1-2	few	NA	TGTGCCACCAGCAGAGCCAGGTCAACCCTTTATGGCTACACCTTC	CATSRARSTLYGYTF
TRBV5-4	TRBJ2-3	NA	NA	TGTGCCAGCAGCCTGGACCGGGGAGATACGCAGTATTTT	CASSLDRGDTQYF
TRBV28	TRBJ2-3	NA	NA	TGTGCCAGCAGTTCCTACCCTAGCACAGATACGCAGTATTTT	CASSSYPSTDTQYF
TRBV5-1	TRBJ1-5	NA	NA	TGCGCCAGCAGCAGGCGGGGGGGGGATCAGCCCCAGCATTTT	CASSRRGGDQPQHF
TRBV2	TRBJ1-2	NA	TRBD1	TGTGCCAGCAGAGGGACAGGGACCGACTACACCTTC	CASRGTGTDYTF
TRBV2	TRBJ2-1	NA	TRBD1	TGTGCCAGCAGAGGGACAGGGGGAAAGGAGCAGTTCTTC	CASRGTGGKEQFF
TRBV13	TRBJ1-2	NA	NA	TGTGCCAGCAGCTTAGGTCAGTTCAACTATGGCTACACCTTC	CASSLGQFNYGYTF
TRBV27	TRBJ1-2	NA	NA	TGTGCCAGCAGTTTATCTGGGGGGGATTATTATGGCTACACCTTC	CASSLSGGDYYGYTF
TRBV5-6	TRBJ2-2	few	TRBD2	TGTGCCAGCAGCCAAGGACTAGCGAACACCGGGGAGCTGTTTTTT	CASSQGLANTGELFF
TRBV5-1	TRBJ2-1	NA	TRBD2	TGCGCCAGCAGCTTTCCTGCGAATTTTAGCGGGAGGACCTACAATGAGCAGTTCTTC	CASSFPANFSGRTYNEQFF
TRBV9	TRBJ1-6	NA	NA	TGTGCCAGCAGCGTCACGGACAACTATAATTCACCCCTCCACTTT	CASSVTDNYNSPLHF
TRBV11-2	TRBJ2-1	few	NA	TGTGCCAGCAGCCACCAGTACAATGAGCAGTTCTTC	CASSHQYNEQFF
TRBV5-4	TRBJ2-7	NA	TRBD1	TGTGCCAGCAGCCTGGACAGGTCCGGCGAGCAGTACTTC	CASSLDRSGEQYF
TRBV11-3	TRBJ1-1	few	TRBD1	TGTGCCAGCAGTAAACAGGGGGGATGGGACACTGAAGCTTTCTTT	CASSKQGGWDTEAFF
TRBV10-3	TRBJ2-4	NA	NA	TGTGCCATCAGTGAGTCGGAAGGGGTGTTTAGCAACAAAAACATTCAGTACTTC	CAISESEGVFSNKNIQYF
TRBV6-4	TRBJ2-7	once	TRBD1	TGTGCCAGCAGTAAAGACAGGGTTGGCCCCTACGAGCAGTACTTC	CASSKDRVGPYEQYF
TRBV29-1	TRBJ1-2	NA	NA	TGCAGCGGAATAACCACAGGGATGAAGGACTATGGCTACACCTTC	CSGITTGMKDYGYTF
TRBV4-1	TRBJ2-5	NA	NA	TGCGCCAGCAGCCAAGAGTCCCAGGGTCAAGAGACCCAGTACTTC	CASSQESQGQETQYF